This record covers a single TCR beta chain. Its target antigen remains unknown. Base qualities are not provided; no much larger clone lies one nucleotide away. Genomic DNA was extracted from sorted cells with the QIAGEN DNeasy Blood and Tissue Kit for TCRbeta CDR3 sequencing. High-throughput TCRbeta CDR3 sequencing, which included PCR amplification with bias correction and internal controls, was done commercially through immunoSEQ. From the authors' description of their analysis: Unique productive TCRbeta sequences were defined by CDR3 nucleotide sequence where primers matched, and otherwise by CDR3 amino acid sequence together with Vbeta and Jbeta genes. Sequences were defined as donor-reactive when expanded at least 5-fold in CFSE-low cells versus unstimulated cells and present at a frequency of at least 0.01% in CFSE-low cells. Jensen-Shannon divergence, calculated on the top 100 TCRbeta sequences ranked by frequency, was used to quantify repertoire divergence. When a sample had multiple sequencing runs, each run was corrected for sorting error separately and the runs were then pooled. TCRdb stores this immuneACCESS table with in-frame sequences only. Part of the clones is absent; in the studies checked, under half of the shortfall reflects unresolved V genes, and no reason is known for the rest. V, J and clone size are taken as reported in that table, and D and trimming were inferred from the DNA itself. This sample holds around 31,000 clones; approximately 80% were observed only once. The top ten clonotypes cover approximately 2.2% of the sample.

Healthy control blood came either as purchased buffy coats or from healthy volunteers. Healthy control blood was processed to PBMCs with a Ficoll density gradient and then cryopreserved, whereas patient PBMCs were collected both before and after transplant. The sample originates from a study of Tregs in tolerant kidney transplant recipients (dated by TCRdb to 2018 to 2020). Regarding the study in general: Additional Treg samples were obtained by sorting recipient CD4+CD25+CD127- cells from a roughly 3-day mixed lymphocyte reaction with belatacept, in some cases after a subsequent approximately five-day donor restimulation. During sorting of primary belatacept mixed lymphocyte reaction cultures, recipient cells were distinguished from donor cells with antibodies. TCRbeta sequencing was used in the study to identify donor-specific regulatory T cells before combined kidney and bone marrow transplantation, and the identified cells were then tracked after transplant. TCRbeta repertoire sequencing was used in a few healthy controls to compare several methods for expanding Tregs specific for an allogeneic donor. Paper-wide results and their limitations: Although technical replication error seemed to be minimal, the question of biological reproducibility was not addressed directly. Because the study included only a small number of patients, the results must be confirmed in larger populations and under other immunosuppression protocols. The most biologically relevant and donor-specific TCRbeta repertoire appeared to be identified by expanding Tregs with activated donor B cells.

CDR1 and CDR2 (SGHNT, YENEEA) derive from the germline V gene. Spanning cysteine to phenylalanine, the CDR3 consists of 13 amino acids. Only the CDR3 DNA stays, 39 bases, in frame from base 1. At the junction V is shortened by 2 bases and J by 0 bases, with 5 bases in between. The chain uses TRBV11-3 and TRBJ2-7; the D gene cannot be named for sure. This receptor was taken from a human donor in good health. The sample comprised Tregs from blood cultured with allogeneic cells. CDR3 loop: CASSLLPSYEQYF. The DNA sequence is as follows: TGTGCCAGCAGCTTATTACCCTCCTACGAGCAGTACTTC.